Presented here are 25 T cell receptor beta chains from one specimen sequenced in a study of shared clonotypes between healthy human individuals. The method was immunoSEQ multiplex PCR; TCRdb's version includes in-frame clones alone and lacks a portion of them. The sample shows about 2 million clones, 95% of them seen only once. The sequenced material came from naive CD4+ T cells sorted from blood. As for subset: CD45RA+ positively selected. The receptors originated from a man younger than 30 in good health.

The CDR3 spells CASSSGRNTEAFF. In DNA form, the CDR3 reads TGTGCCAGCAGTTCTGGGCGGAACACTGAAGCTTTCTTT. V gene TRBV7-2 combines with J gene TRBJ1-1, with D hard to call. The CDR3 length is 13 residues. V lost 6 bases, J lost 1 base, and 9 bases lay in between. Germline V gene sequence: CDR1 SGHTA, CDR2 FQGNSA.

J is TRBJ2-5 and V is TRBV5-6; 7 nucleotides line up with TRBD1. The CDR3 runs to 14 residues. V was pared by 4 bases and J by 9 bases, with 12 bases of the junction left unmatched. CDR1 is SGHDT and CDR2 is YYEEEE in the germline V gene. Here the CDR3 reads CASSQKGTAPAQYF. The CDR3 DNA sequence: TGTGCCAGCAGCCAAAAGGGGACAGCTCCGGCCCAGTACTTC.

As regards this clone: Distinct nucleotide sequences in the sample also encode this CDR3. CDR3 sequence (DNA): TGCGCCAGCAGCTTGGCGGGCGTCCCAGATACGCAGTATTTT. Amino acid sequence: CASSLAGVPDTQYF. The V gene is TRBV5-1, the J gene TRBJ2-3; no clear D. The CDR3 totals 14 residues. Germline V CDR1 and CDR2: SGHRS, YFSETQ. Trimming took 0 bases from V and 4 from J, leaving 9 bases between them.

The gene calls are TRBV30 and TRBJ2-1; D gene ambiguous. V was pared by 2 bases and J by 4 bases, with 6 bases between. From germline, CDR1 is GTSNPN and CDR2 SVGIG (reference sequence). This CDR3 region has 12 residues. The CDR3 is CAWSLGYNEQFF. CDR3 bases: TGTGCCTGGAGTTTAGGTTACAATGAGCAGTTCTTC.

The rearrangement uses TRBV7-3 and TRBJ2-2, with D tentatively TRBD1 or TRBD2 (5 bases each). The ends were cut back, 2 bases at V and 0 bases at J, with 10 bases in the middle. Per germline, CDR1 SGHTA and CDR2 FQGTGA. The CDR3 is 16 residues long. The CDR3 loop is CASSLSVGANTGELFF. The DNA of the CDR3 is TGTGCCAGCAGCTTATCCGTGGGGGCGAACACCGGGGAGCTGTTTTTT. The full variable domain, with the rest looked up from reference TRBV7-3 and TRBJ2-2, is GAGVSQTPSNKVTEKGKYVELRCDPISGHTALYWYRQSLGQGPEFLIYFQGTGAADDSGLPNDRFFAVRPEGSVSTLKIQRTERGDSAVYLCASSLSVGANTGELFFGEGSRLTVL.

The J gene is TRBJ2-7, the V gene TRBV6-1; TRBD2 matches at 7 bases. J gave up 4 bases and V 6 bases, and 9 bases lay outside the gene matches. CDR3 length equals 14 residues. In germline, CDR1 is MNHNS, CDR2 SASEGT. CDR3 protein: CASSPGASGYEQYF. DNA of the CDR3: TGTGCCAGCAGCCCCGGGGCTAGCGGTTACGAGCAGTACTTC.

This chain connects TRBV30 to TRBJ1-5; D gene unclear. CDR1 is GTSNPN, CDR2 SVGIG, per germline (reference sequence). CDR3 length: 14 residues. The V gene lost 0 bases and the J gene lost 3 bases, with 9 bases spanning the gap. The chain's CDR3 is CAWSVRVANQPQHF. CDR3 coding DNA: TGTGCCTGGAGTGTACGGGTGGCCAATCAGCCCCAGCATTTT.

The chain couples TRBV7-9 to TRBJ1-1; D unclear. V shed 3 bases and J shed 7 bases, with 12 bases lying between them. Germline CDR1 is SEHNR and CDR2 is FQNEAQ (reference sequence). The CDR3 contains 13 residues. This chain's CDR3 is CASSLGIGNEAFF. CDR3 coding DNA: TGTGCCAGCAGCTTGGGGATAGGGAATGAAGCTTTCTTT.

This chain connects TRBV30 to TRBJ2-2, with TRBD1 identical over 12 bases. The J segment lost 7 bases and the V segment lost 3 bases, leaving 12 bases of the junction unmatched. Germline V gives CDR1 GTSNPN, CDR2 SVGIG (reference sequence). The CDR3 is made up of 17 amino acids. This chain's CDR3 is CAWRSLPGQGAIGELFF. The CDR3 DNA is TGTGCCTGGAGATCTCTACCGGGACAGGGGGCTATCGGGGAGCTGTTTTTT.

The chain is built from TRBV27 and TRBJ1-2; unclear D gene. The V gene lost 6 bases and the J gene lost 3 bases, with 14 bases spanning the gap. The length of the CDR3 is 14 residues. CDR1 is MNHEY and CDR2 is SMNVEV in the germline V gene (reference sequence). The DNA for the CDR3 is TGTGCCAGCAGCCCCTCTTTAAACTACTATGGCTACACCTTC. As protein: CASSPSLNYYGYTF.

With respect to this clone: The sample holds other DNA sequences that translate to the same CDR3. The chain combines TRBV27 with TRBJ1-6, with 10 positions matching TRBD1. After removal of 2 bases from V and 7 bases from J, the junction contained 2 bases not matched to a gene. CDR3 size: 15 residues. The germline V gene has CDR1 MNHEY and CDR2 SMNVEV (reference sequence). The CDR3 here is CASSLGTGVNSPLHF. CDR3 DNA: TGTGCCAGCAGTTTAGGGACAGGGGTAAATTCACCCCTCCACTTT.

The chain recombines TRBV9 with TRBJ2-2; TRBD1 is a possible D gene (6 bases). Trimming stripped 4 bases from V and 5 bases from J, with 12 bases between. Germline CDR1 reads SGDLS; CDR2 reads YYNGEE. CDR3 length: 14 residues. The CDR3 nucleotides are TGTGCCAGCAGCCCGCGCACAGGGACCGGGGAGCTGTTTTTT. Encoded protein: CASSPRTGTGELFF.

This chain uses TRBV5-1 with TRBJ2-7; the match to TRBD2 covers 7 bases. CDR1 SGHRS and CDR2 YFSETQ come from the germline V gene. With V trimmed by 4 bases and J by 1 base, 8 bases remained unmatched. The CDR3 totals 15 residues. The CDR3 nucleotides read TGCGCCAGCAGCCGCCGGCAAGCGGGGTCCTACGAGCAGTACTTC. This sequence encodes CASSRRQAGSYEQYF.

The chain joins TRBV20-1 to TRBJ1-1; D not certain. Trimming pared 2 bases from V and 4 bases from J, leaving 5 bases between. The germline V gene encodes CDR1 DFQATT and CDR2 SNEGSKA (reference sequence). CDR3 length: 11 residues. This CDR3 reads CSARTLTEAFF. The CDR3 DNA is TGCAGTGCTAGAACCCTCACTGAAGCTTTCTTT.

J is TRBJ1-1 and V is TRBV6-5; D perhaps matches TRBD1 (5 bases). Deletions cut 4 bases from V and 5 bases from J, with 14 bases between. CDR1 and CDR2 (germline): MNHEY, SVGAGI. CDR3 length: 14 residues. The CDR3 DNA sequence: TGTGCCAGCAGTTCGGGACCACCTGGGACTGAAGCTTTCTTT. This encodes CASSSGPPGTEAFF.

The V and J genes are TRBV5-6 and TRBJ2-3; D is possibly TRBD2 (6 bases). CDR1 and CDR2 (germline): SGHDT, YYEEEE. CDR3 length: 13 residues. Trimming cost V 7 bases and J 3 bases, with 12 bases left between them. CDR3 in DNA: TGTGCCAGCGGATTGGAGGGAACAGATACGCAGTATTTT. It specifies CASGLEGTDTQYF.

The CDR3 is CASSIQGGNTEAFF. For the CDR3, the DNA is TGTGCCAGTAGTATCCAGGGGGGGAACACTGAAGCTTTCTTT. This sequence joins TRBV19 and TRBJ1-1; TRBD1 aligns across 7 bases. With 3 bases clipped from V and 1 base from J, the junction kept 2 bases outside the gene matches. The CDR3 consists of 14 residues. Germline CDR1 and CDR2: LNHDA and SQIVND (reference sequence). Variable domain in full (rest from reference TRBV19 and TRBJ1-1): DGGITQSPKYLFRKEGQNVTLSCEQNLNHDAMYWYRQDPGQGLRLIYYSQIVNDFQKGDIAEGYSVSREKKESFPLTVTSAQKNPTAFYLCASSIQGGNTEAFFGQGTRLTVV.

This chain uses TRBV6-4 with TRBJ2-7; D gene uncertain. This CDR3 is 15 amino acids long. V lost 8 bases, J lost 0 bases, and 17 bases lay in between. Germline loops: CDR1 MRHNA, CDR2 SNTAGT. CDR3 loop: CASCRKLQSSYEQYF. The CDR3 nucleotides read TGTGCCAGCTGCCGGAAGCTTCAATCCTCCTACGAGCAGTACTTC.

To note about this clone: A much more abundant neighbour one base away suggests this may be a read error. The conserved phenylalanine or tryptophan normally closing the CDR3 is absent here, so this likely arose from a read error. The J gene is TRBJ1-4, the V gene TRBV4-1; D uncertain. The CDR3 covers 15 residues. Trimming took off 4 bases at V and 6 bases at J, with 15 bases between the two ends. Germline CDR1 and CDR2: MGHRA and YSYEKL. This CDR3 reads CASSPEDRADEKLFL. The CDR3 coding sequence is TGCGCCAGCAGCCCAGAGGACCGGGCCGATGAAAAACTGTTTCTT.

In DNA, the CDR3 is TGTGCCAGCAGTGAACCCCGTAACTTGAACACTGAAGCTTTCTTT. The encoded protein is CASSEPRNLNTEAFF. The chain combines TRBV2 with TRBJ1-1; D is undetermined. The CDR3 is 15 amino acids. The V end lost 2 bases, the J end lost 0 bases, and 10 bases lay between the germline ends. Germline V CDR1 and CDR2: SNHLY, FYNNEI.

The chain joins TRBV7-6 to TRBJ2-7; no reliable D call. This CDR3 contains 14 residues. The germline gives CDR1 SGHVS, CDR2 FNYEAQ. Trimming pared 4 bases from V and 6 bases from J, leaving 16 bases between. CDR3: CASSSGKGSREQYF. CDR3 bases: TGTGCCAGCAGCTCTGGGAAAGGGTCTCGCGAGCAGTACTTC.

The CDR3 reads CASSQVGDGSFADTQYF. The CDR3 DNA follows: TGCGCCAGCAGCCAAGTCGGCGATGGAAGTTTCGCAGATACGCAGTATTTT. This chain connects TRBV4-1 to TRBJ2-3; no clear D gene. The length of the CDR3 is 17 residues. Trimming shortened V by 1 base and J by 4 bases, and 18 bases separated the two germline ends. Germline V gene data show CDR1 as MGHRA and CDR2 as YSYEKL.

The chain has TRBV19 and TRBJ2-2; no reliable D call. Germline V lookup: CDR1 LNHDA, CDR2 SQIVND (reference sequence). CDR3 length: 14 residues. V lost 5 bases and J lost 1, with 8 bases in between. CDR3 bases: TGTGCCAGTAGTCAACGACAGAACACCGGGGAGCTGTTTTTT. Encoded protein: CASSQRQNTGELFF.

CDR3 in amino acids: CAWSAQGQYGYTF. The CDR3, as DNA: TGTGCCTGGAGTGCACAGGGCCAGTATGGCTACACCTTC. The chain carries TRBV30 and TRBJ1-2; possible D gene TRBD1, 6 bases. Trimming stripped 1 base from V and 5 bases from J, with 11 bases between. This CDR3 has 13 amino acids. Germline CDR1 is GTSNPN and CDR2 is SVGIG (reference sequence).

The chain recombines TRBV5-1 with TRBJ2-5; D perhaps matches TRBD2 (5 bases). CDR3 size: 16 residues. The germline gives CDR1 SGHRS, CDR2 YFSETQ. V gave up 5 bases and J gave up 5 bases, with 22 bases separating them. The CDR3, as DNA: TGCGCCAGCAGACTCGGTTCGAATTCGGGGTGGGAGACCCAGTACTTC. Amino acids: CASRLGSNSGWETQYF.